These T cell receptor beta chains were read from a single sample in a study of shared clonotypes between healthy human individuals. Libraries were prepared by immunoSEQ multiplex PCR; TCRdb keeps only in-frame clonotypes and omits some of them. The sample has around 580,000 clones; 95% to 98% are singletons. Sequencing input: naive CD8+ T cells sorted from blood. These receptors came from a young man in good health. CDR3s include the opening cysteine and the closing phenylalanine or tryptophan. The D gene is left open where the match is weak. A row's size may be missing; if present it is once, few, many or a size class.

abundance: NA; d_gene: NA; v_gene: TRBV18; j_gene: TRBJ2-1; CDR3aa: CASSPPVQNEQFF; CDR3nt: TGTGCCAGCTCACCACCCGTTCAGAATGAGCAGTTCTTC
abundance: NA; d_gene: TRBD1; v_gene: TRBV10-2; j_gene: TRBJ1-1; CDR3aa: CASSDTGGVNTEAFF; CDR3nt: TGCGCCAGCAGTGACACAGGGGGGGTGAACACTGAAGCTTTCTTT
abundance: NA; d_gene: NA; v_gene: TRBV4-3; j_gene: TRBJ2-3; CDR3aa: CASQDHASEADTQYF; CDR3nt: TGCGCCAGCCAAGATCATGCCTCCGAGGCAGATACGCAGTATTTT
abundance: NA; d_gene: TRBD1; v_gene: TRBV5-5; j_gene: TRBJ2-7; CDR3aa: CASSSPGQSYEQYF; CDR3nt: TGTGCCAGCAGCTCTCCGGGACAGTCCTACGAGCAGTACTTC
abundance: once; d_gene: NA; v_gene: TRBV27; j_gene: TRBJ2-7; CDR3aa: CASSLWSLDEQYF; CDR3nt: TGTGCCAGCAGTTTATGGTCTCTCGACGAGCAGTACTTC
abundance: NA; d_gene: NA; v_gene: TRBV28; j_gene: TRBJ2-6; CDR3aa: CASSTASSGANVLTF; CDR3nt: TGTGCCAGCAGCACGGCCTCATCTGGGGCCAACGTCCTGACTTTC
abundance: NA; d_gene: NA; v_gene: TRBV5-1; j_gene: TRBJ1-1; CDR3aa: CASSLTPENTEAFF; CDR3nt: TGCGCCAGCAGCTTGACTCCGGAGAACACTGAAGCTTTCTTT
abundance: NA; d_gene: TRBD2; v_gene: TRBV13; j_gene: TRBJ2-7; CDR3aa: CASSWTGTYPTGGFYEQYF; CDR3nt: TGTGCCAGCAGCTGGACCGGGACTTACCCCACGGGAGGCTTCTACGAGCAGTACTTC
abundance: once; d_gene: TRBD1; v_gene: TRBV7-9; j_gene: TRBJ2-7; CDR3aa: CASSHTRTGGSYEQYF; CDR3nt: TGTGCCAGCAGCCATACCCGAACAGGGGGCTCCTACGAGCAGTACTTC
abundance: NA; d_gene: NA; v_gene: TRBV5-3; j_gene: TRBJ1-2; CDR3aa: CARSLRETVLTNYGYTF; CDR3nt: TGTGCCAGAAGCCTAAGGGAGACCGTCCTAACTAACTATGGCTACACCTTC
abundance: NA; d_gene: NA; v_gene: TRBV9; j_gene: TRBJ1-1; CDR3aa: CASSDPWSGETEAFF; CDR3nt: TGTGCCAGCAGCGACCCTTGGTCAGGGGAAACTGAAGCTTTCTTT
abundance: NA; d_gene: NA; v_gene: TRBV11-3; j_gene: TRBJ2-7; CDR3aa: CASSFLLSYEQYF; CDR3nt: TGTGCCAGCAGCTTCCTTCTTTCCTACGAGCAGTACTTC
abundance: once; d_gene: NA; v_gene: TRBV11-2; j_gene: TRBJ2-7; CDR3aa: CASSLNSGSYEQYF; CDR3nt: TGTGCCAGCAGCTTAAATAGTGGCTCCTACGAGCAGTACTTC
abundance: NA; d_gene: NA; v_gene: TRBV4-1; j_gene: TRBJ1-1; CDR3aa: CASSQGVFDREAFF; CDR3nt: TGCGCCAGCAGCCAAGGGGTTTTTGACAGAGAAGCTTTCTTT
abundance: NA; d_gene: TRBD1; v_gene: TRBV7-8; j_gene: TRBJ1-4; CDR3aa: CASSGEDRGWDEKLFF; CDR3nt: TGTGCCAGCAGCGGAGAGGACAGGGGGTGGGATGAAAAACTGTTTTTT
abundance: NA; d_gene: NA; v_gene: TRBV29-1; j_gene: TRBJ2-1; CDR3aa: CSVERPSGNEQFF; CDR3nt: TGCAGCGTTGAACGCCCCAGCGGGAATGAGCAGTTCTTC
abundance: NA; d_gene: NA; v_gene: TRBV9; j_gene: TRBJ1-2; CDR3aa: CASSVEAGMENGYTF; CDR3nt: TGTGCCAGCAGCGTAGAAGCAGGGATGGAGAATGGCTACACCTTC
abundance: NA; d_gene: NA; v_gene: TRBV7-2; j_gene: TRBJ2-7; CDR3aa: CASSTYVTGTYEQYF; CDR3nt: TGTGCCAGCAGCACCTACGTCACCGGGACCTACGAGCAGTACTTC
abundance: NA; d_gene: NA; v_gene: TRBV29-1; j_gene: TRBJ1-2; CDR3aa: CSVDLRGQNYGYTF; CDR3nt: TGCAGCGTTGATTTGCGGGGTCAGAACTATGGCTACACCTTC